What follows are 21 T cell receptor beta chains derived from one specimen sequenced in a study of shared clonotypes between healthy human individuals. Assay: immunoSEQ multiplex PCR; the TCRdb copy retains only in-frame clones and omits some. Altogether 600,000 to 700,000 clones are present, 55% to 85% being singletons, with the ten largest covering about 1.8%. Material: memory CD4+ T cells sorted from blood. Subset specified: CD45RA-negative fraction. The receptor set was obtained from a woman in her twenties or thirties in good health.

The V and J genes are TRBV30 and TRBJ1-5, with D possibly being TRBD1 (5 bases). V was pared by 0 bases and J by 4 bases, with 7 bases between. There are 13 residues in the CDR3. CDR1 GTSNPN and CDR2 SVGIG come from the germline V gene (reference sequence). As DNA, the CDR3 is TGTGCCTGGAGTGTCAGGGCGAATCAGCCCCAGCATTTT. Amino acid sequence: CAWSVRANQPQHF.

This clone occurred a few times. The chain joins TRBV5-1 to TRBJ2-1, with 9 bases that match TRBD2. Germline V lookup: CDR1 SGHRS, CDR2 YFSETQ. The junction had 9 bases not matched to a gene; V was cut back by 0 bases and J by 8 bases. The CDR3 is 16 residues long. In DNA form, the CDR3 reads TGCGCCAGCAGCTTGGAGGGACTAGCCCTGGGCGATGAGCAGTTCTTC. Its translation: CASSLEGLALGDEQFF.

For the CDR3, the DNA is TGTGCCAGTAGTATAAGGCGGAAGGACAGATATCAGCCCCAGCATTTT. Translating it yields CASSIRRKDRYQPQHF. The V and J genes are TRBV19 and TRBJ1-5; possibly TRBD1 for D (6 bases). V lost 2 bases, J lost 5 bases, and 16 bases lay in between. Germline CDR1 LNHDA, CDR2 SQIVND (reference sequence). The CDR3 consists of 16 residues.

The J gene is TRBJ1-2, the V gene TRBV19; D not resolved. This CDR3 contains 13 residues. V dropped 4 bases and J dropped 3 bases, with 9 bases sitting between them. CDR1 is LNHDA, CDR2 SQIVND, per germline (reference sequence). The CDR3, as DNA: TGTGCCAGTAGTACATCGTATGACTATGGCTACACCTTC. It is translated as CASSTSYDYGYTF.

This clone was counted a few times. The chain couples TRBV28 to TRBJ2-7, with a possible D match to TRBD2 (6 bases). From germline, CDR1 is MDHEN and CDR2 SYDVKM. The length of the CDR3 is 12 residues. Trimming removed 6 bases at V and 3 bases at J, with 9 bases between. The CDR3 bases are TGTGCCAGCAGGCGGGGAATCTACGAGCAGTACTTC. Encoded protein: CASRRGIYEQYF.

This chain joins TRBV19 and TRBJ1-5; D not certain. The CDR3 has 9 amino acids. Deletions cut 8 bases from V and 11 bases from J, with 7 bases between. The germline V gene encodes CDR1 LNHDA and CDR2 SQIVND (reference sequence). The CDR3 region has the DNA TGTGCCAGTTTCGCCTCCCAGCATTTT. It encodes CASFASQHF.

The V gene is TRBV19, the J gene TRBJ2-7; no clear D. This CDR3 spans 14 amino acids. CDR1 is LNHDA and CDR2 is SQIVND in the germline V gene (reference sequence). The germline V and J ends were trimmed by 3 bases and 0 bases, with 9 bases remaining between them. CDR3 nucleotides: TGTGCCAGTAGTATTGGCCCGTCCTCCTACGAGCAGTACTTC. As protein: CASSIGPSSYEQYF.

The chain is built from TRBV28 and TRBJ1-5; D not resolved. Trimming took 1 base from V and 6 from J, leaving 13 bases between them. Germline V gene data show CDR1 as MDHEN and CDR2 as SYDVKM. The length of the CDR3 is 15 residues. In DNA form, the CDR3 reads TGTGCCAGCAGTTTATCCCGTCGGGGTGGTCAGCCCCAGCATTTT. This gives the protein CASSLSRRGGQPQHF.

This clone showed up just a few times. CDR3 loop: CASSEALVELFF. The CDR3 DNA reads as TGTGCCAGCAGTGAAGCGCTTGTGGAACTGTTTTTT. The gene calls are TRBV2 and TRBJ1-4; D unresolved. V dropped 0 bases and J dropped 12 bases, with 8 bases sitting between them. CDR3 size: 12 residues. The germline V gene has CDR1 SNHLY and CDR2 FYNNEI.

The V and J genes are TRBV29-1 and TRBJ2-7; the match to TRBD2 covers 9 bases. This CDR3 has 16 amino acids. Unmatched junction bases numbered 18, after V lost 5 bases and J lost 7 bases. Germline CDR1 is SQVTM and CDR2 is ANQGSEA. The CDR3 DNA reads TGCAGCGTTATTAAGGTAGCGGGAGTATCTGGGCGGGAGCAGTACTTC. Its protein product is CSVIKVAGVSGREQYF.

This clone was counted once. The chain recombines TRBV5-6 with TRBJ1-2; 7 bases line up with TRBD1. The CDR3 is 15 residues long. J was trimmed by 8 bases and V by 2 bases; bases with no gene match: 12. Germline values: CDR1 SGHDT, CDR2 YYEEEE. The CDR3 DNA reads TGTGCCAGCAGCTTACAGGGGATCAGGATTGACGGCTACACCTTC. It yields the protein CASSLQGIRIDGYTF.

On this clone itself: A clone one base away is much larger, so this may be a read error. In nucleotides, the CDR3 is TGTGCCAGCAGGGGACAGGGAGACACTGAAGCTTTCTTT. This translates into CASRGQGDTEAFF. V gene TRBV28 combines with J gene TRBJ1-1; 9 nucleotides align to TRBD1. The CDR3 spans 13 residues. Germline loops: CDR1 MDHEN, CDR2 SYDVKM. V gave up 6 bases and J gave up 3 bases; unmatched junction bases: 2.

V and J are TRBV7-8 and TRBJ2-7; 8 nucleotides align to TRBD2. In germline, CDR1 is SGHVS, CDR2 FQNEAQ. The ends lost 2 bases at V and 4 bases at J; junction bases unmatched: 7. The length of the CDR3 is 15 residues. CDR3 loop: CASSLQSGSRYEQYF. CDR3 bases: TGTGCCAGCAGCTTACAGAGCGGGAGTCGGTACGAGCAGTACTTC. Full variable domain (rest looked up from reference TRBV7-8 and TRBJ2-7): GAGVSQSPRYKVAKRGQDVALRCDPISGHVSLFWYQQALGQGPEFLTYFQNEAQLDKSGLPSDRFFAERPEGSVSTLKIQRTQQEDSAVYLCASSLQSGSRYEQYFGPGTRLTVT.

This chain joins TRBV11-2 and TRBJ1-3; D unresolved. Trimming took off 5 bases at V and 0 bases at J, with 14 bases between the two ends. Germline-derived CDR1 and CDR2 are SGHAT and FQNNGV. CDR3 size: 16 residues. The CDR3 is CASSPRTVDSGNTIYF. The DNA for the CDR3 is TGTGCCAGCAGCCCTAGGACGGTGGACTCTGGAAACACCATATATTTT.

This rearrangement joins TRBV28 to TRBJ1-1, with a weak D call TRBD1 (5 bases). Germline V gene data show CDR1 as MDHEN and CDR2 as SYDVKM. The CDR3 spans 12 residues. Trimming shortened V by 7 bases and J by 8 bases, and 14 bases separated the two germline ends. CDR3 DNA: TGTGCCAGCAATTTCTTGAGGGGAGAAGCTTTCTTT. Its translation is CASNFLRGEAFF.

With respect to this clone: This clone may be a read error of a much larger clone one base away. Other nucleotide sequences from this sample produce the same CDR3. V usage is TRBV5-1 and J usage is TRBJ2-2, with 7 bases that match TRBD1. Germline trimming cut 3 bases from V and 1 base from J; bases unmatched to any gene: 3. Germline CDR1 and CDR2: SGHRS and YFSETQ. CDR3 length equals 15 residues. This CDR3 is CASSSGTENTGELFF. CDR3 sequence (DNA): TGCGCCAGCAGCTCTGGGACAGAGAACACCGGGGAGCTGTTTTTT.

The rearrangement joins TRBV19 to TRBJ2-1; D is perhaps TRBD2 (6 bases). The CDR3 spans 14 residues. Germline CDR1 and CDR2: LNHDA and SQIVND (reference sequence). Trimming pared 5 bases from V and 4 bases from J, leaving 12 bases between. Here the CDR3 DNA reads TGTGCCAGTAGTGGCGGGGACTTTTACAATGAGCAGTTCTTC. This codes for CASSGGDFYNEQFF.

CDR3 DNA sequence: TGTGCCAGCAGTTACTCGCGCCGGCCGAACACCGGGGAGCTGTTTTTT. This codes for CASSYSRRPNTGELFF. The chain is built from TRBV6-5 and TRBJ2-2; no firm D call. Between the trimmed V and J ends, which lost 0 bases and 0 bases, there was a span of 8 bases. This CDR3 is built from 16 residues. The V gene's germline CDR1 is MNHEY and CDR2 SVGAGI.

This chain links TRBV7-8 with TRBJ1-1; 11 nucleotides line up with TRBD1. Trimming removed 1 base from V and 4 bases from J; junction bases left unmatched: 2. This CDR3 contains 15 residues. The germline V gene encodes CDR1 SGHVS and CDR2 FQNEAQ. The CDR3 DNA sequence: TGTGCCAGCAGCTTAGGGGGGACAGGGGGCACTGAAGCTTTCTTT. Amino acids: CASSLGGTGGTEAFF.

On this clone: One end of the junction varies from germline; a read error may be responsible. V gene TRBV2 combines with J gene TRBJ2-7; D unclear. CDR3 length: 12 amino acids. Germline V gene lookup returns CDR1 SNHLY and CDR2 FYNNEI. The CDR3 protein is CASSVDAVLRHF. The CDR3 region has the DNA TGTGCCAGCAGTGTGGACGCGGTGCTACGACACTTC.

This chain uses TRBV5-4 with TRBJ2-3; a weak D match, TRBD2 (6 bases). There are 15 residues in the CDR3. The germline V gene encodes CDR1 SGHNT and CDR2 YYREEE (reference sequence). Trimming left V 2 bases short and J 1 base short, with 11 bases between. CDR3 protein: CASSFHASGTDTQYF. For the CDR3, the DNA is TGTGCCAGCAGCTTCCACGCTAGCGGCACAGATACGCAGTATTTT.